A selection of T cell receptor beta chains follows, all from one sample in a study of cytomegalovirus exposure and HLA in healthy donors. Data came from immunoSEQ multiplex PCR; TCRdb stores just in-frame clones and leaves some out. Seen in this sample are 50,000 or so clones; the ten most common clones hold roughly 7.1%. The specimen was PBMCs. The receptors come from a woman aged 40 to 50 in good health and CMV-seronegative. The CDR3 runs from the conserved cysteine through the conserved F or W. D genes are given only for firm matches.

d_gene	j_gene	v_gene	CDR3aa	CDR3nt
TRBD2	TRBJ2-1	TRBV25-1	CASSEYTWTSGDNEQFF	TGTGCCAGCAGTGAATATACCTGGACTAGCGGCGACAATGAGCAGTTCTTC
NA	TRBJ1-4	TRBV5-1	CASSPLATNEKLFF	TGCGCCAGCAGCCCCCTTGCAACTAATGAAAAACTGTTTTTT
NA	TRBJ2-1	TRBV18	CASSPADGDNEQFF	TGTGCCAGCTCACCAGCAGACGGGGACAATGAGCAGTTCTTC
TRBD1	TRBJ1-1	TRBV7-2	CASSPNRQGTVAFF	TGTGCCAGCAGCCCGAACCGACAGGGCACGGTAGCTTTCTTT
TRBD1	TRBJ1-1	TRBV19	CASRPPQGVGTEAFF	TGTGCCAGTAGACCACCACAGGGGGTGGGCACTGAAGCTTTCTTT
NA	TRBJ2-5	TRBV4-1	CASSQDMETQYF	TGCGCCAGCAGCCAAGATATGGAGACCCAGTACTTC
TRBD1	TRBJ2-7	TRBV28	CASEVGTGSRYEQYF	TGTGCCAGCGAGGTTGGGACAGGGTCCAGGTACGAGCAGTACTTC
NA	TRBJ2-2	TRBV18	CASSPLMDSVPTGELFF	TGTGCCAGCTCACCACTGATGGACAGCGTTCCGACCGGGGAGCTGTTTTTT
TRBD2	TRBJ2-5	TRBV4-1	CASSQEGGSETQYF	TGCGCCAGCAGCCAAGAGGGAGGGTCAGAGACCCAGTACTTC
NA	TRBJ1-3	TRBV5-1	CASSSESRRGNTIYF	TGCGCCAGCAGCTCGGAGTCCCGCCGGGGAAACACCATATATTTT
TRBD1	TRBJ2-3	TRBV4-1	CASSQQQGPDTQYF	TGCGCCAGCAGCCAACAACAGGGGCCAGATACGCAGTATTTT
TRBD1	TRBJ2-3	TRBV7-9	CASSLYGTGWTDTQYF	TGTGCCAGCAGCTTATACGGGACAGGGTGGACAGATACGCAGTATTTT
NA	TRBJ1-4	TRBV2	CASSEAQGGNEKLFF	TGTGCCAGCAGTGAAGCGCAAGGCGGAAATGAAAAACTGTTTTTT
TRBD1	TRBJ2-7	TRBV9	CASSAPGTGHYEQYF	TGTGCCAGCAGCGCCCCTGGGACAGGCCACTACGAGCAGTACTTC
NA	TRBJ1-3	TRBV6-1	CASSEGQGGNTIYF	TGTGCCAGCAGTGAAGGGCAGGGTGGAAACACCATATATTTT
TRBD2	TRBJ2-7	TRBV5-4	CASSLDSGPYEQYF	TGTGCCAGCAGCTTGGATAGCGGGCCGTACGAGCAGTACTTC
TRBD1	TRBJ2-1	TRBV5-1	CASSLGTGGRNEQFF	TGCGCCAGCAGCTTGGGTACAGGGGGGAGGAATGAGCAGTTCTTC
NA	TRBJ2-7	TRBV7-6	CASSLDPGPYEQYF	TGTGCCAGCAGCTTAGATCCAGGCCCCTACGAGCAGTACTTC
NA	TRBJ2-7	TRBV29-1	CSVEDRQPNVYEQYF	TGCAGCGTTGAAGATCGACAGCCGAACGTCTACGAGCAGTACTTC
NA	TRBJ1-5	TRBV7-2	CASSPGRGRGNQPQHF	TGTGCCAGCAGCCCCGGGCGGGGACGAGGCAATCAGCCCCAGCATTTT
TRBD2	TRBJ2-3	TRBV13	CASSLRGLAGGPSTDTQYF	TGTGCCAGCAGCTTAAGGGGACTAGCGGGAGGGCCAAGCACAGATACGCAGTATTTT
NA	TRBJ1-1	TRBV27	CASSATVGGFRAEAFF	TGTGCCAGCAGTGCCACGGTGGGGGGGTTTAGGGCTGAAGCTTTCTTT
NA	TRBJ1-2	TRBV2	CASMGGDSYGYTF	TGTGCCAGCATGGGGGGGGACTCCTATGGCTACACCTTC
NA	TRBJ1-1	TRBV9	CASSGSGQGGAEAFF	TGTGCCAGCAGCGGGTCGGGCCAGGGTGGCGCTGAAGCTTTCTTT
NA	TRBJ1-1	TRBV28	CASSFGRAEAFF	TGTGCCAGCAGTTTCGGGCGGGCTGAAGCTTTCTTT
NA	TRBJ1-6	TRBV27	CASSLDKSSYNSPLHF	TGTGCCAGCAGTTTAGATAAAAGTTCCTATAATTCACCCCTACACTTT
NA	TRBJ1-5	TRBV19	CASSERTVDNQPQHF	TGTGCCAGTAGTGAGCGGACGGTGGACAATCAGCCCCAGCATTTT
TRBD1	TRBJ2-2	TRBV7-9	CASSLSRTGATGELFF	TGTGCCAGCAGCTTAAGCCGGACAGGGGCCACCGGGGAGCTGTTTTTT
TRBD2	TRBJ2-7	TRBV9	CASSVGTSGTEGRGYEQYF	TGTGCCAGCAGCGTAGGGACTAGCGGGACCGAGGGCAGAGGCTACGAGCAGTACTTC